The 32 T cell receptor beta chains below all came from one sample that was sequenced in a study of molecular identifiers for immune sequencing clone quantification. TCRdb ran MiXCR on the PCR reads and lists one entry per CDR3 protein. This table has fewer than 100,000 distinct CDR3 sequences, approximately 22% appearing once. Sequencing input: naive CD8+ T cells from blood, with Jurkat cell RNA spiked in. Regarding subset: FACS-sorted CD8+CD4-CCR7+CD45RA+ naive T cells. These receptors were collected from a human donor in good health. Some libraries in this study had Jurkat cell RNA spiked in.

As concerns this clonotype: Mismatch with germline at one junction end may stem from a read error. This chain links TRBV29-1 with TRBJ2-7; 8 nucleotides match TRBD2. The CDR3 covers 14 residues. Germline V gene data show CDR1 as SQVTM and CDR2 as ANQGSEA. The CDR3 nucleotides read TGCAGCGTTGAAGGTTATAGCGGGAACCACGATCAGTACTTC. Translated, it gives CSVEGYSGNHDQYF.

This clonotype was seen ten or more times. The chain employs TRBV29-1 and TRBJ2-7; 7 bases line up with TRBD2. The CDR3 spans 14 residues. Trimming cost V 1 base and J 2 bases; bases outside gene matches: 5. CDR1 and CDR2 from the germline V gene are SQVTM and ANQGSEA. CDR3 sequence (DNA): TGCAGCGTTGAAGTAGCTGGGGGGGCCTACGAGCAGTACTTC. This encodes CSVEVAGGAYEQYF.

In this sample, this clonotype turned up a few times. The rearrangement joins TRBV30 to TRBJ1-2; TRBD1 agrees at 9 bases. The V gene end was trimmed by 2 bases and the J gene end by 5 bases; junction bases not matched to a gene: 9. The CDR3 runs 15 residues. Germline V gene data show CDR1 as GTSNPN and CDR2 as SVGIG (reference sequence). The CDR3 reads CAWSPPGTGWYGYTF. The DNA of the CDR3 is TGTGCCTGGAGTCCGCCTGGGACAGGGTGGTATGGCTACACCTTC.

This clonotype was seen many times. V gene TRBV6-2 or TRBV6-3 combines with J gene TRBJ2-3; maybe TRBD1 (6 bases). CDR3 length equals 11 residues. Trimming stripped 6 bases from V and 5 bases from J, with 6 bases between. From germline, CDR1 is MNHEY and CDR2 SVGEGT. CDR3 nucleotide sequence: TGTGCCAGCAGCAGGGGAGATACGCAGTATTTT. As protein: CASSRGDTQYF.

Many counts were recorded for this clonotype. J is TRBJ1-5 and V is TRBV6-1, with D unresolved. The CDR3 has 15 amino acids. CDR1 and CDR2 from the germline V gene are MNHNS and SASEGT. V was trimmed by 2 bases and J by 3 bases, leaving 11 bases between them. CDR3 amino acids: CASSEYSGLNQPQHF. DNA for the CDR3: TGTGCCAGCAGTGAATATTCAGGACTCAATCAGCCCCAGCATTTT.

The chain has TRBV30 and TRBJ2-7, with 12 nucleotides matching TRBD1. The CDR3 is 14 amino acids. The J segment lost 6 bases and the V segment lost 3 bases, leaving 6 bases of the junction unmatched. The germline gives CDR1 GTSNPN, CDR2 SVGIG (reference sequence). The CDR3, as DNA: TGTGCCTGGAGGACGGGACAGGGGGCGGGCGAGCAGTACTTC. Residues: CAWRTGQGAGEQYF.

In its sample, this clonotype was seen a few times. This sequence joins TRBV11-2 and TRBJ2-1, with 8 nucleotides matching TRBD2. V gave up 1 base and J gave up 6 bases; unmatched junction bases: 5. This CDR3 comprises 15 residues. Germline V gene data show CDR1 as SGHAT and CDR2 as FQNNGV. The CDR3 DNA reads TGTGCCAGCAGCTTAGGACTAGCGCCTAGCAATGAGCAGTTCTTC. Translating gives CASSLGLAPSNEQFF.

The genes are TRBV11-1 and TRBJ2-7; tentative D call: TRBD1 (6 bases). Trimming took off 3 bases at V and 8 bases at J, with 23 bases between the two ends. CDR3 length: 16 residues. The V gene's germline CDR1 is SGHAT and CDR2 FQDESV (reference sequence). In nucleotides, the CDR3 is TGTGCCAGCAGCTTTTCGAACGACAGGCCATCTTACAAGCAGTACTTC. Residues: CASSFSNDRPSYKQYF.

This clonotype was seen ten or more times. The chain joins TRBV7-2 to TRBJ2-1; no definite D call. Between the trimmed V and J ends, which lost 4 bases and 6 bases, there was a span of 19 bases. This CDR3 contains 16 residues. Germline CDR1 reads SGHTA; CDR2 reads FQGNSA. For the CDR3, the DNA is TGTGCCAGCAGCTACCCGTTAGGGCTCAAACCCAATGAGCAGTTCTTC. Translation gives CASSYPLGLKPNEQFF. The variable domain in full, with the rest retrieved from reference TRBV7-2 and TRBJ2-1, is GAGVSQSPSNKVTEKGKDVELRCDPISGHTALYWYRQSLGQGLEFLIYFQGNSAPDKSGLPSDRFSAERTGGSVSTLTIQRTQQEDSAVYLCASSYPLGLKPNEQFFGPGTRLTVL.

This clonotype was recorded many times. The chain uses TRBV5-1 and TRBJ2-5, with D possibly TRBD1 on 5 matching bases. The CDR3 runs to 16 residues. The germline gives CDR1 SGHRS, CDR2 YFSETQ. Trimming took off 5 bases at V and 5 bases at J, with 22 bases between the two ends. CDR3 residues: CASSESYARVGETQYF. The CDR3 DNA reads TGCGCCAGCAGTGAAAGCTACGCCAGGGTAGGCGAGACCCAGTACTTC.

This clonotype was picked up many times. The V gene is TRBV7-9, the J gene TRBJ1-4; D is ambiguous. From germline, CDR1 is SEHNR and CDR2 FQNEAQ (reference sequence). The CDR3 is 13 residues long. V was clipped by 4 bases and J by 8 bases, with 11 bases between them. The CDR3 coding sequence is TGTGCCAGCAGCTCATCCTTGGCAGAAAAACTGTTTTTT. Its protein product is CASSSSLAEKLFF.

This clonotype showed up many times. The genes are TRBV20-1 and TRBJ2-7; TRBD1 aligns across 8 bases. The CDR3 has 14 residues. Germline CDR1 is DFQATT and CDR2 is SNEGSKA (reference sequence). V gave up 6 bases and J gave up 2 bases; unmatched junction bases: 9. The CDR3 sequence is CSAFSGQGTYEQYF. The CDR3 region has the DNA TGCAGTGCGTTTTCAGGACAGGGTACCTACGAGCAGTACTTC.

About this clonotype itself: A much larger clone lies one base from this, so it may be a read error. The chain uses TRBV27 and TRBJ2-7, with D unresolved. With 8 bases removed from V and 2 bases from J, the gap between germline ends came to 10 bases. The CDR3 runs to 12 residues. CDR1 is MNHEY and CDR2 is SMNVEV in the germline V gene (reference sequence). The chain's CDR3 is CASRTGPYEQYF. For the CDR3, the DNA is TGTGCCAGCCGTACGGGCCCCTACGAGCAGTACTTC.

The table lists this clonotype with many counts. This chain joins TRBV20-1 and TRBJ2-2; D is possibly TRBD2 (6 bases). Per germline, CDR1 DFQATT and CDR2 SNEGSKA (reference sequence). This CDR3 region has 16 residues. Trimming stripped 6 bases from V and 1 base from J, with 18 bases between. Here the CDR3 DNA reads TGCAGTGCGCTGATGGTCTCGGGAGAGAACACCGGGGAGCTGTTTTTT. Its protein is CSALMVSGENTGELFF.

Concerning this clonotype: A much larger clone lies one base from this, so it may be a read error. The CDR3 nucleotides read TGCAGTGCTAGAGACGACGGGGAAAGTCAGCCCCAGCATTTT. This translates into CSARDDGESQPQHF. J is TRBJ1-5 and V is TRBV20-1; no clear D. The CDR3 loop spans 14 amino acids. V lost 0 bases and J 6 bases, leaving 12 bases between the germline ends. Germline CDR1 is DFQATT and CDR2 is SNEGSKA (reference sequence).

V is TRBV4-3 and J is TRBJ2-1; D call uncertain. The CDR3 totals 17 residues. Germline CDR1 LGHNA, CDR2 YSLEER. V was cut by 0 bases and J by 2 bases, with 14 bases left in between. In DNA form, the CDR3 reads TGCGCCAGCAGCCAAGATGTAGAGGATGTACCCTACAATGAGCAGTTCTTC. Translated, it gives CASSQDVEDVPYNEQFF.

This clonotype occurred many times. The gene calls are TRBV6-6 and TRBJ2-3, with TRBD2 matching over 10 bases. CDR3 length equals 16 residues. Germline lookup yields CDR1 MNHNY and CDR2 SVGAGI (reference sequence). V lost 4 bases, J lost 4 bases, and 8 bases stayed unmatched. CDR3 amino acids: CASSWASGGTPDTQYF. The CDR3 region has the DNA TGTGCCAGCAGTTGGGCTAGCGGGGGTACACCAGATACGCAGTATTTT.

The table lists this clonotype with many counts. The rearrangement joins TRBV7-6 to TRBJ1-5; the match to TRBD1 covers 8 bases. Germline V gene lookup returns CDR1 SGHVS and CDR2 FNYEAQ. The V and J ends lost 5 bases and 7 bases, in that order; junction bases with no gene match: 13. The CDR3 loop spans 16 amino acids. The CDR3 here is CASSPGPTGGGQPQHF. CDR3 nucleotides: TGTGCCAGCAGCCCAGGGCCTACAGGGGGGGGACAGCCCCAGCATTTT.

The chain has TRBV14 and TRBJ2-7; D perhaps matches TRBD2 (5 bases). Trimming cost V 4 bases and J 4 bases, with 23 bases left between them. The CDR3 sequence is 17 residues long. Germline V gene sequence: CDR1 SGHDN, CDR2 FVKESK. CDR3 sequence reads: CASSLLNSGRAVYEQYF. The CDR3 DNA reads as TGTGCCAGCAGCCTCCTCAACTCGGGAAGGGCAGTTTACGAGCAGTACTTC.

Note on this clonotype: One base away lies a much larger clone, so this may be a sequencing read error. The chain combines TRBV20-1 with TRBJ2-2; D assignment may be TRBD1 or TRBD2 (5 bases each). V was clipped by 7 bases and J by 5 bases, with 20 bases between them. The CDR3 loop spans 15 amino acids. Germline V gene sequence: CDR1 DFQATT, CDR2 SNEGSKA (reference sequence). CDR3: CSVSRGDVWTGELFF. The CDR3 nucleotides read TGCAGTGTTTCCCGGGGCGACGTGTGGACCGGGGAGCTGTTTTTT.

The CDR3: CASSLWTGAYEQYF. Written as DNA, the CDR3 is TGTGCCAGCAGTTTATGGACAGGGGCGTACGAGCAGTACTTC. The genes are TRBV27 and TRBJ2-7, with TRBD1 matching over 9 bases. Per the germline V gene, CDR1 is MNHEY and CDR2 is SMNVEV (reference sequence). The CDR3 length is 14 residues. V was clipped by 1 base and J by 4 bases; unmatched bases: 2.

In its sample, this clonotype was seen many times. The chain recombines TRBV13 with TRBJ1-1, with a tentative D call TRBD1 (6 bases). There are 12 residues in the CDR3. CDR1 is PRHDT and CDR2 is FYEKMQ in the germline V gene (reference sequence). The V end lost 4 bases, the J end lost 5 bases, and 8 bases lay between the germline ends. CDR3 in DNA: TGTGCCAGCAGCTCACAGGGTACTGAAGCTTTCTTT. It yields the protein CASSSQGTEAFF.

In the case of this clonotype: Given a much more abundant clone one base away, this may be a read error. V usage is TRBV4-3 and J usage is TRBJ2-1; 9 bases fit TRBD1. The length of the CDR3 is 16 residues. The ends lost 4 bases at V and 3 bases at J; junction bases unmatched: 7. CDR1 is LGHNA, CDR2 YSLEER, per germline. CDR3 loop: CASSRDQGQGYNEQFF. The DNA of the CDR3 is TGCGCCAGCAGCCGAGACCAGGGACAGGGCTACAATGAGCAGTTCTTC.

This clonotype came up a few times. For the CDR3, the DNA is TGTGCCAGCAGGGACAGGGCTTTGAGCAATCAGCCCCAGCATTTT. Its translation: CASRDRALSNQPQHF. V gene TRBV2 combines with J gene TRBJ1-5; 8 bases agree with TRBD1. The CDR3 runs to 15 residues. CDR1 is SNHLY, CDR2 FYNNEI, per germline. With V trimmed by 6 bases and J by 1 base, 5 bases remained unmatched.

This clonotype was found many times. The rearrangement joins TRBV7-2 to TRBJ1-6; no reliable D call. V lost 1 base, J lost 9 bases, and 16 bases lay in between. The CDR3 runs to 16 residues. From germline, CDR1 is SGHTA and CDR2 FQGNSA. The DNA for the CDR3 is TGTGCCAGCAGCTTAGTTTCGGGCGCCCGAATTTCACCCCTCCACTTT. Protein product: CASSLVSGARISPLHF.

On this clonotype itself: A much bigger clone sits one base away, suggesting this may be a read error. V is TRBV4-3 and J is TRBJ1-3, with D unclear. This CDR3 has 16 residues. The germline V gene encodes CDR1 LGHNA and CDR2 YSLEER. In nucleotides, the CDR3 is TGCGCCAGCAGCCAAGTTTTAGCTAGCTCTGGAAACACCATGTATTTT. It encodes CASSQVLASSGNTMYF.

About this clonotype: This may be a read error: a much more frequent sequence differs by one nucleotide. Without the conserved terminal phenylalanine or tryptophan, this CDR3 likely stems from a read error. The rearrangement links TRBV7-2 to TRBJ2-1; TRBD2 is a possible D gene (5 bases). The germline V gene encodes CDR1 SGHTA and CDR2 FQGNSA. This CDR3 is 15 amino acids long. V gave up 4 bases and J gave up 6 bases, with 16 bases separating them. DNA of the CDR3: TGTGCCAGCAGCTCGGACTGGAACTTTCTCAATGAGCAGTTCGTC. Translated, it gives CASSSDWNFLNEQFV.

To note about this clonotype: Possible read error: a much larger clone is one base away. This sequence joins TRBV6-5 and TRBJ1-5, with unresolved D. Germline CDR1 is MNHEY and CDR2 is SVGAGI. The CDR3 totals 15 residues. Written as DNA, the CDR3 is TGTGCCGGCAGCCCCGACCTAAATAGCAATCAGCCCCAGCATTTT. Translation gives CAGSPDLNSNQPQHF.

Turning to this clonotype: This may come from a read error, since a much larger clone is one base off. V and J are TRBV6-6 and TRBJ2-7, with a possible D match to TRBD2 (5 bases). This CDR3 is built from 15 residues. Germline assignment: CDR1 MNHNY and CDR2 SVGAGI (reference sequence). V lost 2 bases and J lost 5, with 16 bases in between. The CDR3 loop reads CASSYPRRGVHEQYF. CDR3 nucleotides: TGTGCCAGCAGTTACCCCCGACGGGGTGTCCACGAGCAGTACTTC.

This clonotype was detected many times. DNA for the CDR3: TGCGCCAGCAGCCATCAGGCGGGACCCACCTACGAGCAGTACTTC. Translated: CASSHQAGPTYEQYF. The chain has TRBV4-1 and TRBJ2-7; weak D call: TRBD2 (6 bases). Germline CDR1 is MGHRA and CDR2 is YSYEKL. Trimming cost V 3 bases and J 2 bases, with 14 bases left between them. This CDR3 region has 15 residues.

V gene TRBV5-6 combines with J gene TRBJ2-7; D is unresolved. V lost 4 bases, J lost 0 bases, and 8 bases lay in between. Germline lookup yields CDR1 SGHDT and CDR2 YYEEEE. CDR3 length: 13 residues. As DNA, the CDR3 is TGTGCCAGCAGCATGGGAAGCTCCTACGAGCAGTACTTC. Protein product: CASSMGSSYEQYF.

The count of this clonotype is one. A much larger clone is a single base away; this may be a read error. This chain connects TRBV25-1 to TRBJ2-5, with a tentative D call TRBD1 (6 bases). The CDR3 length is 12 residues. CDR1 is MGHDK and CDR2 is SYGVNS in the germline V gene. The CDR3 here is CACRTAQETQYF. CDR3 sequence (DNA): TGTGCCTGCAGGACAGCCCAAGAGACCCAGTACTTC.